This is a list of T cell receptor beta chains from one sample in a study of blood T cell repertoires in COVID-19. Only in-frame clones appear in the TCRdb table, and some are missing; sequencing was by immunoSEQ multiplex PCR. The sample contains 140,000 or so clones, 84% of which appear only once. The sample was peripheral blood. The receptors come from a human donor in a cohort sampled during active COVID-19. Each CDR3 is given without its conserved first and last residue. Part of the rows lack a size; the others show once, few, many or a class for expanded clones.

v_call	clone_size	j_call	cdr3_aa
TRBV3-1/TRBV3-2	NA	TRBJ2-5	ASSQDPAGRETQY
TRBV10-3	NA	TRBJ2-6	AISESGTNVLT
TRBV12-3/TRBV12-4	NA	TRBJ1-1	AVRGVNTEAF
TRBV28	NA	TRBJ1-6	ASSWEVYNSPLH
TRBV7-9	NA	TRBJ1-5	ASSPNEFLPQH
TRBV18	NA	TRBJ1-4	ASSPTGIGEKLF
TRBV3-1/TRBV3-2	NA	TRBJ2-3	ASSRDFTDTQY
TRBV6-6	NA	TRBJ1-4	ASTYPTGGDEKLF
TRBV21-1	NA	TRBJ1-1	ASSIKASTGPEAF
TRBV3-1/TRBV3-2	NA	TRBJ2-5	ASKTVNQETQY
TRBV15	NA	TRBJ2-5	ATSRIGGQETQY
TRBV6-4	once	TRBJ1-1	ASRPTGAGNTEAF
TRBV7-9	few	TRBJ2-1	ASSLGVGDRGSNEQF
TRBV12-5	NA	TRBJ2-1	ASGLGTGLDEQF
TRBV4-1	NA	TRBJ2-7	ASSQERPGMYEQY
TRBV6-6	NA	TRBJ2-2	AGEGGQGFPGELF
TRBV2	NA	TRBJ1-1	ASSEVSQVEAF
TRBV29-1	few	TRBJ2-2	RGRPQGAWELF
TRBV7-7	few	TRBJ2-3	ASSDGGSTDTQY
TRBV19	NA	TRBJ1-5	ASSMEGSYGNQPQH
TRBV7-2	NA	TRBJ2-5	ASSLFGGANRGTQY
TRBV7-2	NA	TRBJ1-3	ASSLPGSSGNTIY
TRBV15	NA	TRBJ2-4	ATSREGRTQLAKNIQY
TRBV3-1/TRBV3-2	once	TRBJ1-5	ASSQGTNQPQH
TRBV4-2	NA	TRBJ2-6	ASSQTRGGSGANVLT
TRBV2	NA	TRBJ1-4	ASSESDRATNEKLF
TRBV7-9	NA	TRBJ2-2	ASSSYGTGGIGELF
TRBV24-1	once	TRBJ1-2	ATSDPRGQGGYT
TRBV29-1	NA	TRBJ2-1	SVGQSSYNEQF
TRBV6-1	NA	TRBJ2-7	ASSERSGTGASYEQY
TRBV10-1	once	TRBJ2-2	ATGGQRSNTGELF
TRBV19	few	TRBJ2-2	ASSIVTGGTNTGELF
TRBV19	NA	TRBJ1-2	ASHGQPYGYT
TRBV4-1	NA	TRBJ2-1	ASSQDSQAAYNEQF
TRBV11-2	NA	TRBJ1-5	ASSTGLLQPQH
TRBV28	NA	TRBJ1-5	ASSTPTGGNQPQH
TRBV6-4	few	TRBJ1-1	ASSAEGATEAF
TRBV28	NA	TRBJ2-5	ASSLSATSGGAETQY
TRBV7-3	NA	TRBJ2-1	ASSNTPGIEQF
TRBV19	few	TRBJ2-7	ASSHTGPYEQY
TRBV5-1	NA	TRBJ1-1	ASSPGLMNTEAF
TRBV7-2	NA	TRBJ1-1	ASGGRDRGRTEAF
TRBV5-1	NA	TRBJ2-7	ASSSQGVTAYEQY
TRBV6-6	NA	TRBJ2-7	ASSYPQTYEQY
TRBV4-1	NA	TRBJ2-1	ASSQDPSGTYNEQF
TRBV29-1	few	TRBJ1-1	SGVGHLNTEAF
TRBV19	NA	TRBJ2-5	ASSTGLTSGGVETQY
TRBV7-2	once	TRBJ2-7	ASSFTAPSYEQY
TRBV7-9	NA	TRBJ1-5	ASSAKQGALPQPQH